This record covers a single T cell receptor (beta chain). Its antigen remains unidentified. DNA at about 210 ng, 30,000 or so T cell genomes, went into sorted-subset replicate PCRs. The repertoire was sequenced with immunoSEQ multiplex PCR; TCRdb's copy has only in-frame clones and lacks some. The sample carries 2 million to 2.5 million clones, 95% recorded once. Germline CDR1 reads SEHNR; CDR2 reads FQNEAQ (reference sequence). CDR3 length: 17 amino acids. J gave up 2 bases and V 5 bases, and 8 bases lay outside the gene matches. These data originate in a study of shared clonotypes between healthy human individuals. Study as a whole: With ages of 18 to 49, the donors were two women and three men.

Overall study findings and caveats: Though the depth was large, rarefaction showed that sorted-subset sequencing was incomplete.

The material sequenced was naive CD4+ T cells sorted from blood. Subset noted: CD45RA+ positively selected. This rearrangement joins TRBV7-9 to TRBJ2-6; 8 bases match TRBD1. The source of this sequence is a man between 18 and 29 years old in good health. CDR3 sequence: CASSPRTGYAGANVLTF. The CDR3, as DNA: TGTGCCAGCAGCCCGCGGACAGGGTATGCTGGGGCCAACGTCCTGACTTTC.